This TCR beta chain was sequenced in a study of OX40 agonist ivuxolimab in advanced cancers. Whole-study context: The treatment was a fully human IgG2 OX40 agonist, ivuxolimab. Of the patients, three showed partial responses, one with hepatocellular carcinoma and two with cutaneous melanoma.

Germline V gene lookup returns CDR1 LGHNA and CDR2 YSLEER. Trimming took off 4 bases at V and 3 bases at J, with 25 bases between the two ends. This CDR3 region has 19 residues. The sample holds a few counts of this clone. Sequencing used immunoSEQ multiplex PCR; TCRdb keeps in-frame clones, though not all of them. Of tens of thousands of clones in the sample, over 80% are singletons; the top ten hold around 25%. The material was CD4+ or CD8+ T cells sorted from blood, obtained in a trial of the OX40 agonist ivuxolimab. The sequence was obtained from an adult with an advanced solid tumor such as melanoma, head and neck, liver or kidney cancer. J is TRBJ1-3 and V is TRBV4-3; TRBD1 might be the D (5 bases). The DNA of the CDR3 is TGCGCCAGCAGCCCCCCGCTGGGGGAGCACCGTCGGCTTGGAAACACCATATATTTT. Amino acid sequence: CASSPPLGEHRRLGNTIYF.